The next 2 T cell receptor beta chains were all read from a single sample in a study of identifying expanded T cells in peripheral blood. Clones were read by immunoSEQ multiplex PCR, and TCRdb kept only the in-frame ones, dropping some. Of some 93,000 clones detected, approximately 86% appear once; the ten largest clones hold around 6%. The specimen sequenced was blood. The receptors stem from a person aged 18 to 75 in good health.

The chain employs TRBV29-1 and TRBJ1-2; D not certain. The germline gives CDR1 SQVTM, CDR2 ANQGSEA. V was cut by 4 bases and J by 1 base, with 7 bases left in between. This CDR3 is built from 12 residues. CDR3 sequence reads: CSVVHSNYGYTF. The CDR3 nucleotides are TGCAGCGTTGTTCATAGTAACTATGGCTACACCTTC.

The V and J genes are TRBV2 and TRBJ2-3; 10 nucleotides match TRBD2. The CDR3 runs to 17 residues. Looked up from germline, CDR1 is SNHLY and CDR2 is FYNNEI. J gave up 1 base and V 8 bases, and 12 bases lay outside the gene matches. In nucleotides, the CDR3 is TGTGCCAGCCCTCTTGCCCTAGCGGGGGTCCGCACAGATACGCAGTATTTT. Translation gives CASPLALAGVRTDTQYF.